A single T cell receptor (beta chain) is shown here with its context. Per germline, CDR1 SGHVS and CDR2 FNYEAQ. The CDR3 loop spans 13 amino acids. Trimming removed 6 bases from V and 1 base from J, with 10 bases in between. These data originate in a study of blood T cell repertoires in COVID-19. Study details: Acute and convalescent COVID-19 specimens originated in the United States, Italy and Spain. In each case, the material was cDNA or gDNA derived from T cells, B-cell-depleted T cells, or PBMCs.

Per the authors' pipeline: Amplified reference gene primers provided the basis for estimating nucleated cell counts. TCRdb's copy holds only in-frame clones and misses some; the assay was immunoSEQ multiplex PCR. V, J and clone size reflect that table, while D and trimming were determined from the DNA. The sample lists 150,000 to 200,000 clones, 87% occurring once. Material for sequencing was peripheral blood. The gene calls are TRBV7-6 and TRBJ2-7; weak D call: TRBD1 (6 bases). This receptor was identified in a human donor in a cohort sampled during active COVID-19. The CDR3 DNA reads as TGTGCCAGCAGTGGGGGCGGGTCCTACGAGCAGTACTTC. The encoded protein is CASSGGGSYEQYF.